The clone carrying this TCR beta chain was picked up one time. Its antigen is currently unknown. The sample comes from a study of neoadjuvant anti-PD-1 for oral cavity cancer. Overall study context: Non-progressing patients received a fourth nivolumab dose near day 43, then surgery on days 50-56.

Time point: after neoadjuvant nivolumab, at surgical resection. Study-level points and caveats: TCR analyses covered only three patients per response group.

CDR3 length: 13 amino acids. With 5 bases clipped from V and 1 base from J, the junction kept 1 base outside the gene matches. Germline V gives CDR1 MNHNS, CDR2 SASEGT. Some clones are missing from TCRdb's copy, which holds only in-frame ones; the method was immunoSEQ multiplex PCR. The profile covers tens of thousands of clones, with approximately 84% appearing a single time and approximately 3% taken by the ten largest. The receptor's source is a person aged 40 to 85 with oral cavity squamous cell carcinoma. This chain links TRBV6-1 with TRBJ2-7, with 8 bases fitting TRBD1. Here the sequenced sample was PBMCs, taken after nivolumab (anti-PD-1) treatment. CDR3 protein: CASSRTGSYEQYF. In nucleotides, the CDR3 is TGTGCCAGCAGTAGGACAGGGTCCTACGAGCAGTACTTC.